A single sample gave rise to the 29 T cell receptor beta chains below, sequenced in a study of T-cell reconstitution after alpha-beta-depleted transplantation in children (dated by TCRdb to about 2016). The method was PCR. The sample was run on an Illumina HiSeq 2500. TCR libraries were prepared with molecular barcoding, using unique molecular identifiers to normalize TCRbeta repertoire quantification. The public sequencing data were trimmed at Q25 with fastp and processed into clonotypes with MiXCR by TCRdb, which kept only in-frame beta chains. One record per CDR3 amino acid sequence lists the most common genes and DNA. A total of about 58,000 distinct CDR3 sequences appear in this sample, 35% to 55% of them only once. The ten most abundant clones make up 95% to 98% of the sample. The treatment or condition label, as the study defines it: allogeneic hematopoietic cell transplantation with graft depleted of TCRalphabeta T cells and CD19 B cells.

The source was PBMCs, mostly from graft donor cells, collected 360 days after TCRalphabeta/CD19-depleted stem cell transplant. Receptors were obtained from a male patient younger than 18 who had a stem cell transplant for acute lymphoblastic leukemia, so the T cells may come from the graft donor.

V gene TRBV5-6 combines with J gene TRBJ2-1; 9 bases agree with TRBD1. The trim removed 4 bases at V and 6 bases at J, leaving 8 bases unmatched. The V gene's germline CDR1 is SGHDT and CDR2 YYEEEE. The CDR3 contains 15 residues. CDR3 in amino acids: CASSVGQGFTNEQFF. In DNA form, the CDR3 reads TGTGCCAGCAGCGTGGGACAGGGATTTACCAATGAGCAGTTCTTC.

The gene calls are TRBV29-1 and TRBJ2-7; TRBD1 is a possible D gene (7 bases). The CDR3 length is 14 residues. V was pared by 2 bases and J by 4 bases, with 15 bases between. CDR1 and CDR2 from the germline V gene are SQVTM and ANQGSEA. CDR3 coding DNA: TGCAGCGTTGAAACGGGGGACAGAAGTTACGAGCAGTACTTC. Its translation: CSVETGDRSYEQYF.

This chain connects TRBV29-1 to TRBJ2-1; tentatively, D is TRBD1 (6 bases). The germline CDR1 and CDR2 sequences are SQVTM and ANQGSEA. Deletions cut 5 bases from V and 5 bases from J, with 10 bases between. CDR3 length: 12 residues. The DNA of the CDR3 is TGCAGCGTTCGGACAGAAAACAATGAGCAGTTCTTC. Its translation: CSVRTENNEQFF.

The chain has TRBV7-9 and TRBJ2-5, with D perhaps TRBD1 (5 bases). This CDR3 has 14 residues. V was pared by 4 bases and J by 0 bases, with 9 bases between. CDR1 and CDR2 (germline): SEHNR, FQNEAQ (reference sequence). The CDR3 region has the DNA TGTGCCAGCAGCTACCTGACAGACCAAGAGACCCAGTACTTC. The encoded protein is CASSYLTDQETQYF.

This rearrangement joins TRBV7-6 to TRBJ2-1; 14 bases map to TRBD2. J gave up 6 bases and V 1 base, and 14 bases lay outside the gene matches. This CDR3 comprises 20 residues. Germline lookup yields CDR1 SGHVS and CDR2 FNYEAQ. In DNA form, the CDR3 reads TGTGCCAGCAGCTTAGTAAGGGGAAAATCCGGGACTAGCGGGAGCAATGAGCAGTTCTTC. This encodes CASSLVRGKSGTSGSNEQFF. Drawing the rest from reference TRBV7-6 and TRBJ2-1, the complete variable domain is GAGVSQSPRYKVTKRGQDVALRCDPISGHVSLYWYRQALGQGPEFLTYFNYEAQQDKSGLPNDRFSAERPEGSISTLTIQRTEQRDSAMYRCASSLVRGKSGTSGSNEQFFGPGTRLTVL.

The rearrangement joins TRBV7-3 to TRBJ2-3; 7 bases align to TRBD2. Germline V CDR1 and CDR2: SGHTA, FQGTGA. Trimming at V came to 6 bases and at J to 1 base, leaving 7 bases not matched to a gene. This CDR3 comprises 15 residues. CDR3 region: CASSPLADRTDTQYF. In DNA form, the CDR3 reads TGTGCCAGCAGTCCGCTAGCGGACCGCACAGATACGCAGTATTTT.

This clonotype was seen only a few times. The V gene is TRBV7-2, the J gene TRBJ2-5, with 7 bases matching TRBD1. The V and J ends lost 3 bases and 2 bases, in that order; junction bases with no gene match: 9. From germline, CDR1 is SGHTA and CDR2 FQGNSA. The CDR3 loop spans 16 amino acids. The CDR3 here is CASSLGPGTAQETQYF. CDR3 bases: TGTGCCAGCAGCTTGGGGCCCGGGACAGCTCAAGAGACCCAGTACTTC.

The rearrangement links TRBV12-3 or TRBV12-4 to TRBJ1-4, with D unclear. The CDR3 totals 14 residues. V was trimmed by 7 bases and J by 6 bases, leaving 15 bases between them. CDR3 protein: CASTPEGWDEKLFF. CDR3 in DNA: TGTGCCAGCACTCCAGAAGGGTGGGATGAAAAACTGTTTTTT.

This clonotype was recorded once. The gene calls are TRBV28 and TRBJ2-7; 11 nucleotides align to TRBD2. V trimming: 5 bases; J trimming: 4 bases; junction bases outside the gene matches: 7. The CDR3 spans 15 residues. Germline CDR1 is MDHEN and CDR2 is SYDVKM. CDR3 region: CASSPGLAAGYEQYF. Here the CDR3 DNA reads TGTGCCAGCAGTCCGGGACTAGCGGCGGGTTACGAGCAGTACTTC. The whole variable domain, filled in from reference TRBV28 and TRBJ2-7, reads DVKVTQSSRYLVKRTGEKVFLECVQDMDHENMFWYRQDPGLGLRLIYFSYDVKMKEKGDIPEGYSVSREKKERFSLILESASTNQTSMYLCASSPGLAAGYEQYFGPGTRLTVT.

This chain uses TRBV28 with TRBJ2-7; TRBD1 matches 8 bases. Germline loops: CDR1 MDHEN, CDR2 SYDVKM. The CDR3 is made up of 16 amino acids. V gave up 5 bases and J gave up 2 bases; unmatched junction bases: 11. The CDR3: CASSLGTGNDPYEQYF. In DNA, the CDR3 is TGTGCCAGCAGTCTCGGGACAGGCAATGACCCCTACGAGCAGTACTTC.

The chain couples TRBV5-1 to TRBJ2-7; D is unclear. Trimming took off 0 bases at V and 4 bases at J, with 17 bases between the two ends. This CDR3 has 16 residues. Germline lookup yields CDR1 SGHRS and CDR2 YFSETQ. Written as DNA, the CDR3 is TGCGCCAGCAGCTTGGACGTCACACTCGGATGGTACGAGCAGTACTTC. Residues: CASSLDVTLGWYEQYF.

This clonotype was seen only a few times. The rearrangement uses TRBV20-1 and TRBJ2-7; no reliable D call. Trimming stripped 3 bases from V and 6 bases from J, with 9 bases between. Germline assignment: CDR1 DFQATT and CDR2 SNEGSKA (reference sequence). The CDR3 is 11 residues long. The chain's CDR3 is CSARLETEQYF. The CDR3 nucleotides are TGCAGTGCTAGGCTTGAGACCGAGCAGTACTTC.

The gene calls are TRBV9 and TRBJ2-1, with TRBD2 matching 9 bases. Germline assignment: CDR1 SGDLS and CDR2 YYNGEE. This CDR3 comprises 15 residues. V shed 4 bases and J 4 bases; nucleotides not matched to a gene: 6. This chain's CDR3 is CASSFRSGGYNEQFF. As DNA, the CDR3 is TGTGCCAGCAGCTTCCGAAGCGGGGGGTACAATGAGCAGTTCTTC.

The CDR3 bases are TGTGCCAGTAGTATTGGTGTCGAGCAGTACTTC. Encoded protein: CASSIGVEQYF. The chain employs TRBV19 and TRBJ2-7; D is undetermined. V was shortened by 3 bases and J by 6 bases, with 6 bases between the two germline ends. The V gene's germline CDR1 is LNHDA and CDR2 SQIVND (reference sequence). This CDR3 is built from 11 residues. Filled out from reference TRBV19 and TRBJ2-7, the complete variable domain reads DGGITQSPKYLFRKEGQNVTLSCEQNLNHDAMYWYRQDPGQGLRLIYYSQIVNDFQKGDIAEGYSVSREKKESFPLTVTSAQKNPTAFYLCASSIGVEQYFGPGTRLTVT.

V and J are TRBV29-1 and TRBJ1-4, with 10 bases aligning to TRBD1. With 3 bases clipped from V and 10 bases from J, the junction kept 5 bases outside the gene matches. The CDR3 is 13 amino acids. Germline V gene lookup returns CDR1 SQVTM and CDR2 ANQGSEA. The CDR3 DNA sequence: TGCAGCGTTGAGGACAGGGGGGGCGGAAAACTGTTTTTT. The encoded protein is CSVEDRGGGKLFF.

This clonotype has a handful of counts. CDR3 loop: CASSPWRDRLYNEQFF. DNA for the CDR3: TGTGCCAGCTCACCATGGCGGGACAGACTCTACAATGAGCAGTTCTTC. The gene calls are TRBV18 and TRBJ2-1, with TRBD1 as a possible D gene (7 bases). The CDR3 spans 16 residues. V lost 2 bases, J lost 3 bases, and 14 bases lay in between. From germline, CDR1 is KGHSH and CDR2 LQKENI.

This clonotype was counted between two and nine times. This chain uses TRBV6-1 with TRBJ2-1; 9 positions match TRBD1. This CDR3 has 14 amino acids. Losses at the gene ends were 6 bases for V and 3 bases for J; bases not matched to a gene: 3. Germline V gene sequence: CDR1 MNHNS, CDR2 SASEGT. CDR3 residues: CASSDRGNYNEQFF. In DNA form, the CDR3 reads TGTGCCAGCAGCGACAGGGGGAACTACAATGAGCAGTTCTTC.

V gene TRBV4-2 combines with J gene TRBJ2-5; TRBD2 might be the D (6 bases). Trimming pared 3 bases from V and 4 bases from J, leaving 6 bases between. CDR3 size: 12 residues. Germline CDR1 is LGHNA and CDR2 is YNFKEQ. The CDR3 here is CASSQGGETQYF. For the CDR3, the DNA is TGTGCCAGCAGCCAGGGAGGAGAGACCCAGTACTTC.

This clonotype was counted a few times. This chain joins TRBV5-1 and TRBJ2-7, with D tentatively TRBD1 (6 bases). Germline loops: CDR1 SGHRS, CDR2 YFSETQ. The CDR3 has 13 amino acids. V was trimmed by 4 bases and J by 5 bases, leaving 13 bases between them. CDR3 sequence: CASSRTGFDEQYF. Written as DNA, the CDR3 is TGCGCCAGCAGCCGTACAGGGTTCGACGAGCAGTACTTC.

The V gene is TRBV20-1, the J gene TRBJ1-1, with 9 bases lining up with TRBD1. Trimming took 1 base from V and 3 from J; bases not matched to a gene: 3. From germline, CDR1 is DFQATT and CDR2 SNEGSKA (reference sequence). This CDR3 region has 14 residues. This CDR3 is CSARVGQGDTEAFF. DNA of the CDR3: TGCAGTGCTAGAGTGGGACAGGGAGACACTGAAGCTTTCTTT.

Here the CDR3 DNA reads TGTGCCAGCAGTCTTACAGGGAACTCTGGAAACACCATATATTTT. Protein sequence: CASSLTGNSGNTIYF. The chain joins TRBV12-3 or TRBV12-4 to TRBJ1-3; tentative D call: TRBD1 (6 bases). V was clipped by 5 bases and J by 0 bases, with 11 bases between them. The CDR3 length is 15 residues.

CDR3 in DNA: TGTGCCATCAGTGGACCCTTATTAAACACCGGGGAGCTGTTTTTT. Protein: CAISGPLLNTGELFF. V usage is TRBV10-3 and J usage is TRBJ2-2, with no clear D. This CDR3 contains 15 residues. V lost 4 bases to trimming and J lost 2 bases, with 11 bases between them. The germline V gene has CDR1 ENHRY and CDR2 SYGVKD.

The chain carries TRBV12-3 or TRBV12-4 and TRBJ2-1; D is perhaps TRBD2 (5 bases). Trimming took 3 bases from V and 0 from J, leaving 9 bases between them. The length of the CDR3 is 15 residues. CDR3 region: CASSFPSTSYNEQFF. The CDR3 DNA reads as TGTGCCAGCAGTTTCCCTAGCACCTCCTACAATGAGCAGTTCTTC.

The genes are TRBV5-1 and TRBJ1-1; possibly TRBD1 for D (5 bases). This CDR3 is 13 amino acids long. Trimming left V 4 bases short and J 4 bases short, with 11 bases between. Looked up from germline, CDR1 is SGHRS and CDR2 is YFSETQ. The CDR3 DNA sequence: TGCGCCAGCAGCCAGGGACGGATCACTGAAGCTTTCTTT. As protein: CASSQGRITEAFF.

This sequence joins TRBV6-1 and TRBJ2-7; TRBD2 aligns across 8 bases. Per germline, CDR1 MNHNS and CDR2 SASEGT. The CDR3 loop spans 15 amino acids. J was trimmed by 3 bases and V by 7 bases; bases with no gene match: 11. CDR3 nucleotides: TGTGCCAGCACCGACCCGGGACTAGGGATCTACGAGCAGTACTTC. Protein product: CASTDPGLGIYEQYF.

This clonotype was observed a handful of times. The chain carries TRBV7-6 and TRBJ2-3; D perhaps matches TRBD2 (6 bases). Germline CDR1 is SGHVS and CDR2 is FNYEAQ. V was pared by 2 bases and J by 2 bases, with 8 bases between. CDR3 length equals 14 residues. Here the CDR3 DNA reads TGTGCCAGCAGCTTATGGGGGGTCACAGATACGCAGTATTTT. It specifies CASSLWGVTDTQYF.

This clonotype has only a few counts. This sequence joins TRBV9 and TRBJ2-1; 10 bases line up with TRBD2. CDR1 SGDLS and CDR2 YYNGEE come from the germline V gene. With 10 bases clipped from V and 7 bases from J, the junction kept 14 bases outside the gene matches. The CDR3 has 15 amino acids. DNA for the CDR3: TGTGCCTCACAGGGAACTCTAGCGGGAGAAAATGAGCAGTTCTTC. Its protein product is CASQGTLAGENEQFF.

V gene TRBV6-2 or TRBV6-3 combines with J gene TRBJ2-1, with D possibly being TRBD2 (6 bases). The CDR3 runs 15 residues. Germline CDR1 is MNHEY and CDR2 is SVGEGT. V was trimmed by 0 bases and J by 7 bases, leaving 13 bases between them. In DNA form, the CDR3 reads TGTGCCAGCAGTTACTCGAGAGCTAGCGAAAATGAGCAGTTCTTC. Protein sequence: CASSYSRASENEQFF.

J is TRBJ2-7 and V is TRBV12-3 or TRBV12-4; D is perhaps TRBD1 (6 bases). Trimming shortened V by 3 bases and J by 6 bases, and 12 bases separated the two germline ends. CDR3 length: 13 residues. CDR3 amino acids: CASSFGQPGEQYF. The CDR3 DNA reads TGTGCCAGCAGTTTCGGACAGCCGGGCGAGCAGTACTTC.